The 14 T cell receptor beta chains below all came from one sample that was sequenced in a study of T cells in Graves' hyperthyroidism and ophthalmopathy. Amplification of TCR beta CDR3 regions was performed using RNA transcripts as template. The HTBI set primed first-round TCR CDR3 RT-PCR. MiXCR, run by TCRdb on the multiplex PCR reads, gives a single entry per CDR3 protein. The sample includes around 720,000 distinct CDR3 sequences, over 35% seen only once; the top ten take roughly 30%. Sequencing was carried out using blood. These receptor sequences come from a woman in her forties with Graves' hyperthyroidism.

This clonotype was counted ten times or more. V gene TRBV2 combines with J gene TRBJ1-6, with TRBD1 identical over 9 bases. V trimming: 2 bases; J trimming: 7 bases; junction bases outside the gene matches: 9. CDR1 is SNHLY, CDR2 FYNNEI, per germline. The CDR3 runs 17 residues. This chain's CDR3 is CASSEKGQGLLNSPLHF. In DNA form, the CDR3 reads TGTGCCAGCAGTGAAAAGGGACAGGGACTTCTCAATTCACCCCTCCACTTT.

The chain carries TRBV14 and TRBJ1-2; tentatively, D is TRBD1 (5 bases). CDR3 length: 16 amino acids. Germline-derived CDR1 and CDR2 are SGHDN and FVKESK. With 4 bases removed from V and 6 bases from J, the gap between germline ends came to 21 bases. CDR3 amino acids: CASSRVGVLWDHGYTF. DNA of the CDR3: TGTGCCAGCAGCCGAGTAGGGGTCCTCTGGGACCATGGCTACACCTTC.

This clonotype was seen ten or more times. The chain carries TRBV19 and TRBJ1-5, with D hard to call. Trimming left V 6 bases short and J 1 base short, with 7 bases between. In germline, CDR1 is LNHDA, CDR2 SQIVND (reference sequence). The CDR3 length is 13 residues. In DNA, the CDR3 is TGTGCCAGTAGCTGGGAGAGCAATCAGCCCCAGCATTTT. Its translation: CASSWESNQPQHF.

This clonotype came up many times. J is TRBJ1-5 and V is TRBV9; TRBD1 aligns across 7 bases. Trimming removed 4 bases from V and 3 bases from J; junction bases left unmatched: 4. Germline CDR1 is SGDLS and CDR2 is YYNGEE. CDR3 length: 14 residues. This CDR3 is CASSTTGDNQPQHF. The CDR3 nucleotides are TGTGCCAGCAGCACCACAGGGGACAATCAGCCCCAGCATTTT.

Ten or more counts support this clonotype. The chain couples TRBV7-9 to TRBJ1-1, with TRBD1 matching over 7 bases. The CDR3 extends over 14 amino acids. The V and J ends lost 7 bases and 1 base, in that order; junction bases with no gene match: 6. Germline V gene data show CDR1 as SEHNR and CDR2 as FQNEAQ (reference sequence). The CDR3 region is CASKTGQTNTEAFF. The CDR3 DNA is TGTGCCAGCAAAACGGGACAGACGAACACTGAAGCTTTCTTT.

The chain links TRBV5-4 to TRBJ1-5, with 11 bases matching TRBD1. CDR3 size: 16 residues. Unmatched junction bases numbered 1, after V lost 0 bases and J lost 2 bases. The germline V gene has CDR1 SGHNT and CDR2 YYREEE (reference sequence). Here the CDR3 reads CASSLGGQGGNQPQHF. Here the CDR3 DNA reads TGTGCCAGCAGCTTGGGGGGACAGGGGGGCAATCAGCCCCAGCATTTT.

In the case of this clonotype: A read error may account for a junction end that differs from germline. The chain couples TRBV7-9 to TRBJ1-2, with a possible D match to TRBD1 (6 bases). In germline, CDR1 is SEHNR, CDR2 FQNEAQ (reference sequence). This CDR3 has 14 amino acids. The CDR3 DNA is TGCGCCAGCAGCCAAATCGCGGGGGCTGGCGGCTACACCTTC. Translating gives CASSQIAGAGGYTF. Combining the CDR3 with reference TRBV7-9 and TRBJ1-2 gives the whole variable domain DTGVSQNPRHKITKRGQNVTFRCDPISEHNRLYWYRQTLGQGPEFLTYFQNEAQLEKSRLLSDRFSAERPKGSFSTLEIQRTEQGDSAMYLCASSQIAGAGGYTFGSGTRLTVV.

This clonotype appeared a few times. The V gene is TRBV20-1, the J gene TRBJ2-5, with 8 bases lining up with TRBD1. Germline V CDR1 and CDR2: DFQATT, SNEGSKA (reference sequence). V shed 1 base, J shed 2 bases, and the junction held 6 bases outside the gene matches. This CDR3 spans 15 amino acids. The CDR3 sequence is CSARGGQGIQETQYF. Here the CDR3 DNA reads TGCAGTGCTAGAGGAGGACAGGGTATTCAAGAGACCCAGTACTTC.

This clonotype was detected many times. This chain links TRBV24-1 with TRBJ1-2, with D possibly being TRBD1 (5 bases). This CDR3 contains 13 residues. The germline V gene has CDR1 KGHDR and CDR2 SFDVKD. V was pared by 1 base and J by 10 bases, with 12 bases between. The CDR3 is CATSDFRQGSYTF. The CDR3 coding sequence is TGTGCCACCAGTGATTTTCGCCAGGGCTCCTACACCTTC.

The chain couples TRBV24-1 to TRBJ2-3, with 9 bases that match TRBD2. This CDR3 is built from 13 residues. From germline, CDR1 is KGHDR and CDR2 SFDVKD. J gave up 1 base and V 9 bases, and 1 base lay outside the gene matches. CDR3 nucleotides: TGTGCCACCCAGCGGGAGGGCACAGATACGCAGTATTTT. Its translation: CATQREGTDTQYF.

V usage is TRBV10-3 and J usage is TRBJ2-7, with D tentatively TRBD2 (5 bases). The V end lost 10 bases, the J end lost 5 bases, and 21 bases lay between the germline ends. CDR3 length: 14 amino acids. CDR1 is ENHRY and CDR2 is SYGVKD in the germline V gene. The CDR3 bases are TGTGCCAGCTCACCCCCCCCTAGCTCGGACGAGCAGTACTTC. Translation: CASSPPPSSDEQYF.

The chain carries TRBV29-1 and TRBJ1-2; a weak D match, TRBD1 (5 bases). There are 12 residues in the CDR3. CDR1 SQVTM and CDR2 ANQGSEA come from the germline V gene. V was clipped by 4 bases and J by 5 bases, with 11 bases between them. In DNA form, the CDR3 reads TGCAGCGTTGTAAGGGACCGATATGGCTACACCTTC. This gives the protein CSVVRDRYGYTF.

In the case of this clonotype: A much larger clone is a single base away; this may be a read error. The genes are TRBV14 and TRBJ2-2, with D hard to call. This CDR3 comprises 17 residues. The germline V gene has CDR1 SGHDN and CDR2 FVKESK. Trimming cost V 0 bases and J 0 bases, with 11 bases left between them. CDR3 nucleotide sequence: TGTGCCAGCAGCCAAGATGCCAGACGGACGAACACCGGGGAGCTGTTTTTT. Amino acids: CASSQDARRTNTGELFF.

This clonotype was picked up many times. The CDR3 loop reads CASSLDWGNTEAFF. The CDR3 DNA reads TGCGCCAGCAGCCTGGACTGGGGGAACACTGAAGCTTTCTTT. V gene TRBV5-1 combines with J gene TRBJ1-1; D not certain. This CDR3 has 14 amino acids. Trimming left V 4 bases short and J 1 base short, with 11 bases between. Germline V gives CDR1 SGHRS, CDR2 YFSETQ.